This TCR beta chain appears in the sequencing data of a study of cytomegalovirus exposure and HLA in healthy donors. Study at large: Clustering assigned 81% of the approximately 400 genotyped donors to the Caucasian-associated ancestry cluster.

Study-wide points: Upon later analysis, TCR association rates were observed to vary by HLA locus, being highest for DRB1 and lowest for HLA-C. Indistinguishable V segments such as TRBV6-2 and TRBV6-3 were excluded.

The donors were healthy bone marrow donors. The PCR employed 60 Vbeta primers together with 13 Jbeta primers. Using immunoSEQ multiplex PCR, the repertoire was profiled, and TCRdb retains in-frame clones only, with some absent. The sample carries tens of thousands of clones, approximately 81% recorded once. Comment on this clone: The target antigen is unknown.

The germline CDR1 and CDR2 sequences are MNHNY and SVGAGI (reference sequence). The ends lost 2 bases at V and 4 bases at J; junction bases unmatched: 1. The CDR3 totals 14 residues. The clonotype was recovered from a woman in her twenties or thirties in good health and CMV-seropositive. The chain uses TRBV6-6 and TRBJ1-4; 7 positions agree with TRBD1. What was sequenced was PBMCs. This CDR3 reads CASSYRDSNEKLFF. The CDR3 DNA reads TGTGCCAGCAGTTACAGGGACAGTAATGAAAAACTGTTTTTT.